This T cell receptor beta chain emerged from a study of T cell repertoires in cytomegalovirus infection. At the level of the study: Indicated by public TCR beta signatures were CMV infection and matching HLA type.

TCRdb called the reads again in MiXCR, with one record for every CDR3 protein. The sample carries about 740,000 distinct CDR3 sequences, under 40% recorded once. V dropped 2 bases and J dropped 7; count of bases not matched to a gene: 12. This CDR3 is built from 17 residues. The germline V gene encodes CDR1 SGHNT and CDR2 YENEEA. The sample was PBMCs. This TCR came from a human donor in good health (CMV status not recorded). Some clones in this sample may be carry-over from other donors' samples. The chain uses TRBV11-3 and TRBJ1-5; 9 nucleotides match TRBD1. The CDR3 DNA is TGTGCCAGCAGCTTATTGGGACAGGGTGTAAGGGACCAGCCCCAGCATTTT. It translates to CASSLLGQGVRDQPQHF.